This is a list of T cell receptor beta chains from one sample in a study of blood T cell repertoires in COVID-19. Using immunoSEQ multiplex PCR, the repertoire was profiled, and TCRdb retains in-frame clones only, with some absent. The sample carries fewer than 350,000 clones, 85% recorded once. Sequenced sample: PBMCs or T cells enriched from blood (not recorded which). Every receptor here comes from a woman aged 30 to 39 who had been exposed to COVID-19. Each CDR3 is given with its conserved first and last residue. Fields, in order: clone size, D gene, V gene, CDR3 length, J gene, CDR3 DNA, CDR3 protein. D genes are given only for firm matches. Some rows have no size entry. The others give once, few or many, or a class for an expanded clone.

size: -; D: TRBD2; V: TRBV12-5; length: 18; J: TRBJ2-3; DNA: TGTGCTAGTGGTTTGCAGACTAGCGGGAGGTCGGGCACAGATACGCAGTATTTT; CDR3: CASGLQTSGRSGTDTQYF
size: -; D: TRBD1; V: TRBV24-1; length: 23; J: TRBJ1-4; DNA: TGTGCCACCAGTGATTTGTCTAGTGTGTCTGCAGTCTATGGAACAGGGGATAATGAAAAACTGTTTTTT; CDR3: CATSDLSSVSAVYGTGDNEKLFF
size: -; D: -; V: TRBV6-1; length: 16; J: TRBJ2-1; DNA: TGTGCCAGCAGTGAAGCGAGGTGGGTATCCTACAATGAGCAGTTCTTC; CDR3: CASSEARWVSYNEQFF
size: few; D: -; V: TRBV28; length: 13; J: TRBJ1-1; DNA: TGTGCCAGCAGTTCAGGAGGCCTACCTGAAGCTTTCTTT; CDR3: CASSSGGLPEAFF
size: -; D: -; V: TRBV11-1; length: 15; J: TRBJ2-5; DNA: TGTGCCAGCAGCTTAGGAGTCGGGGGTACAGAGACCCAGTACTTC; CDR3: CASSLGVGGTETQYF
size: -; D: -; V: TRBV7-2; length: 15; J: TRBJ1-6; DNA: TGTGCCAGCAGCGTTTCCGGGGGGGGACTCTCACCCCTCCACTTT; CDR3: CASSVSGGGLSPLHF
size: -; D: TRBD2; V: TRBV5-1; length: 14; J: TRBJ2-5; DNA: TGCGCCAGCAGCTTGGCGGGAGGGGGAGAGACCCAGTACTTC; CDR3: CASSLAGGGETQYF
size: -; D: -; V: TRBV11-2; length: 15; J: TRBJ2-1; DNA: TGTGCCAGCAGCGCAAACAACTACAGGGTTAATGAGCAGTTCTTC; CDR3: CASSANNYRVNEQFF
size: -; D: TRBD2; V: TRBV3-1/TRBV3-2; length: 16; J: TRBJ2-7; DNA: TGTGCCAGCAGCCCCACTTTTCTAGCGGGAGTGAGCGAGCAGTACTTC; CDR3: CASSPTFLAGVSEQYF
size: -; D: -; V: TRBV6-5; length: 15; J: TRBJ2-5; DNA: TGTGCCAGCAGAAGGGTCGGACAGCCCCAAGAGACCCAGTACTTC; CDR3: CASRRVGQPQETQYF
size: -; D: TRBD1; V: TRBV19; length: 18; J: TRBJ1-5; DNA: TGTGCCAGTAGTGCCACGGACAGGGGACTTGGGGGCAATCAGCCCCAGCATTTT; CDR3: CASSATDRGLGGNQPQHF
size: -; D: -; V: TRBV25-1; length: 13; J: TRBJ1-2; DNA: TGTGCCAGCACTCCAATCGGGGGGAGAGGCTACACCTTC; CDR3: CASTPIGGRGYTF
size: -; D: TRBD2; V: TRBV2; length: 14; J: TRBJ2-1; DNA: TGTGCCAGCCAGCGGGAGGTCGCGGGCAATGAGCAGTTCTTC; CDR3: CASQREVAGNEQFF
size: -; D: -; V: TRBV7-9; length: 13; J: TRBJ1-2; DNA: TGTGCCAGCAGCCTGGACAGCAACTATGGCTACACCTTC; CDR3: CASSLDSNYGYTF
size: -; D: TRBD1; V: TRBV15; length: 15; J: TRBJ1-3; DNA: TGTGCCACCAGCAGGGCCGGGACAGGGGAACTGACCATATATTTT; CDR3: CATSRAGTGELTIYF
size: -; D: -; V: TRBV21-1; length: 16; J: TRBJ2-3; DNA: TGTGCCAGCAGCAATGAAGCTAGCGGGAGAACAGATACGCAGTATTTT; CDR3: CASSNEASGRTDTQYF